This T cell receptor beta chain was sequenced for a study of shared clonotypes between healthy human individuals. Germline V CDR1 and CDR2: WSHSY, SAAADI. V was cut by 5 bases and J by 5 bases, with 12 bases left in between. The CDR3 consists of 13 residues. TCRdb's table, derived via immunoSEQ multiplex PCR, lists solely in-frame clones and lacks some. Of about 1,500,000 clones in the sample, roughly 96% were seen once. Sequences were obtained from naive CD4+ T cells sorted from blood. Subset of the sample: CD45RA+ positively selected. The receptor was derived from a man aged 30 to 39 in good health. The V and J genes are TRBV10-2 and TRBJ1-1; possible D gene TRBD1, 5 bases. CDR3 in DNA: TGCGCCAGCAGTCATCAGGGTCTAACTGAAGCTTTCTTT. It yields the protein CASSHQGLTEAFF.